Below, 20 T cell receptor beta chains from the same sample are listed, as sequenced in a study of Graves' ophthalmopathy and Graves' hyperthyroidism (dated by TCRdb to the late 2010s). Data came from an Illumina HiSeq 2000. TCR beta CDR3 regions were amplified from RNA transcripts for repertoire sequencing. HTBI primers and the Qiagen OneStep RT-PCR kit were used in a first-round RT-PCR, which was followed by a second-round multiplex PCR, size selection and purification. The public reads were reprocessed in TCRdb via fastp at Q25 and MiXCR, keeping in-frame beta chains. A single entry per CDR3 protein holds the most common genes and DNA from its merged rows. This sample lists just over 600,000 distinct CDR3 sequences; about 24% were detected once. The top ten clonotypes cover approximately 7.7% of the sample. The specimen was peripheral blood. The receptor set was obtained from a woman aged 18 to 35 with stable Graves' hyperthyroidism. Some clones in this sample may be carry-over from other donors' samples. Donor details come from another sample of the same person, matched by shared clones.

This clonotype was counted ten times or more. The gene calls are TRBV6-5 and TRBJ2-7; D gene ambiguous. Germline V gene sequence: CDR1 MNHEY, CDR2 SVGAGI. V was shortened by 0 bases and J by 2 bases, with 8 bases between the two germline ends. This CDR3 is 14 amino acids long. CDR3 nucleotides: TGTGCCAGCAGTTACTCCGGCAATACCTACGAGCAGTACTTC. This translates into CASSYSGNTYEQYF.

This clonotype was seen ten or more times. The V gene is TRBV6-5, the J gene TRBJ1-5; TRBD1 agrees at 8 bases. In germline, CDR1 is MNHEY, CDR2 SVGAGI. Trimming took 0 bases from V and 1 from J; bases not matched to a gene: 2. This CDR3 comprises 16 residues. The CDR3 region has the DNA TGTGCCAGCAGTTACTCCCGGACAGGGAGCAATCAGCCCCAGCATTTT. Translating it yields CASSYSRTGSNQPQHF.

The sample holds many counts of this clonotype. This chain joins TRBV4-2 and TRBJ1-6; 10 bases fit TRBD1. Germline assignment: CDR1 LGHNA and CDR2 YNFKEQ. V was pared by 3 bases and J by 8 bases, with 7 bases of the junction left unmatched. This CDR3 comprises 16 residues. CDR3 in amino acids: CASSHDPDRGYSPLHF. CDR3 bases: TGTGCCAGCAGCCACGACCCGGACAGGGGGTATTCACCCCTCCACTTT.

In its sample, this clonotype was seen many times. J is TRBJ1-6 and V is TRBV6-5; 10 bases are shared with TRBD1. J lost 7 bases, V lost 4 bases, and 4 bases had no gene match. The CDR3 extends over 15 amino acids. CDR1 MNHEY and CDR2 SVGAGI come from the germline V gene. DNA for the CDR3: TGTGCCAGCAGTTCATTGGGACAGGGGAATTCACCCCTCCACTTT. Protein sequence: CASSSLGQGNSPLHF.

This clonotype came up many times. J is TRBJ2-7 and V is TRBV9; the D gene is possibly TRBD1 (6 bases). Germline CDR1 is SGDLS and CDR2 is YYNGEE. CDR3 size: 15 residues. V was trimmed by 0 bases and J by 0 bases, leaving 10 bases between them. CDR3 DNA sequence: TGTGCCAGCAGCGTAGACGGACAGACCTCCTACGAGCAGTACTTC. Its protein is CASSVDGQTSYEQYF.

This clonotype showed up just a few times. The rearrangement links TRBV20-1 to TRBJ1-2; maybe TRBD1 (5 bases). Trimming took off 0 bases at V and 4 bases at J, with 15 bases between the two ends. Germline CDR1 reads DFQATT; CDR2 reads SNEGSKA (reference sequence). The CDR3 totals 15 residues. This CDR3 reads CSARDDVRGSYGYTF. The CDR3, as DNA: TGCAGTGCTAGAGATGATGTTAGGGGATCCTATGGCTACACCTTC.

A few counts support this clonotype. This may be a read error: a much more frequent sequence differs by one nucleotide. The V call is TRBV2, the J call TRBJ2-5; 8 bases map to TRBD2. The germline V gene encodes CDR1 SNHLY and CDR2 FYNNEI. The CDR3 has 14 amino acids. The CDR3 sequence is CASRDGGDQETKYF. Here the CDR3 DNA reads TGTGCCAGCAGAGACGGGGGGGACCAAGAGACCAAGTACTTC. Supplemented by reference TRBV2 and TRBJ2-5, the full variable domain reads EPEVTQTPSHQVTQMGQEVILRCVPISNHLYFYWYRQILGQKVEFLVSFYNNEISEKSEIFDDQFSVERPDGSNFTLKIRSTKLEDSAMYFCASRDGGDQETKYFGPGTRLLVL.

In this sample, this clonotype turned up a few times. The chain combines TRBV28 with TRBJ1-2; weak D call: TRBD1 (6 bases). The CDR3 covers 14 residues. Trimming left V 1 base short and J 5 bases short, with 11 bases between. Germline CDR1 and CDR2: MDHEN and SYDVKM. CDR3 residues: CASSLSVDRYGYTF. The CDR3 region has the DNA TGTGCCAGCAGTTTATCGGTCGACAGGTATGGCTACACCTTC.

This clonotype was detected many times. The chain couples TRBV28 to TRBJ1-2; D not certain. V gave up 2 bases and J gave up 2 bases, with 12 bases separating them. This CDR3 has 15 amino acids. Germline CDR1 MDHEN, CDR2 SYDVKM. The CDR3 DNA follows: TGTGCCAGCAGTTTAATCGGTGGGCGGAACTATGGCTACACCTTC. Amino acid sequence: CASSLIGGRNYGYTF.

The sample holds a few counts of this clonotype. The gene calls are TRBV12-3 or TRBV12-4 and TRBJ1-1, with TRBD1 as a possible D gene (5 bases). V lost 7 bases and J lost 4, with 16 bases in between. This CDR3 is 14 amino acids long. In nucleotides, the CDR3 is TGTGCCAGCACAACCCGCAGGGCACTCACTGAAGCTTTCTTT. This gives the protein CASTTRRALTEAFF.

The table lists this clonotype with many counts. CDR3 DNA: TGTGCCAGCAGTTACGGGAGGGTCGGCGAGCAGTACTTC. Translation: CASSYGRVGEQYF. The chain links TRBV6-5 to TRBJ2-7; 7 nucleotides match TRBD2. This CDR3 has 13 amino acids. The germline gives CDR1 MNHEY, CDR2 SVGAGI. V trimming: 2 bases; J trimming: 6 bases; junction bases outside the gene matches: 4.

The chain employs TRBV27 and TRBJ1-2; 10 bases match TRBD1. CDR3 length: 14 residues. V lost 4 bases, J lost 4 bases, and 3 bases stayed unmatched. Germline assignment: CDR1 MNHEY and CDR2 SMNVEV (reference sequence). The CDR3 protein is CASSSRDRGYGYTF. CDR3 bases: TGTGCCAGCAGTTCAAGGGACAGGGGCTATGGCTACACCTTC.

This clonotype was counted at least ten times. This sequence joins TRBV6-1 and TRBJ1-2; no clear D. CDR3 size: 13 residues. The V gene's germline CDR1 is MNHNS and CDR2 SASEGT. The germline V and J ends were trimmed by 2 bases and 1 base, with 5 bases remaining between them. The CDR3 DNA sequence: TGTGCCAGCAGTGAAATACATAACTATGGCTACACCTTC. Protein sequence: CASSEIHNYGYTF.

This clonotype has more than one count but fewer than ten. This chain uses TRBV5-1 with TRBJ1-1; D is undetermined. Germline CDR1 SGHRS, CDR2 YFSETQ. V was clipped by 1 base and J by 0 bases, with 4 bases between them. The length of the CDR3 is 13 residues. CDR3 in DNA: TGCGCCAGCAGCTTGTGGGTGAACACTGAAGCTTTCTTT. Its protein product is CASSLWVNTEAFF.

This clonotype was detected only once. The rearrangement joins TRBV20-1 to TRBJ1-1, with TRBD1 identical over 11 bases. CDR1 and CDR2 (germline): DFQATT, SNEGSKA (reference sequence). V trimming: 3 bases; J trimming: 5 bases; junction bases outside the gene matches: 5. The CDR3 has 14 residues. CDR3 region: CSASTGTGGTEAFF. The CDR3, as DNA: TGCAGTGCTAGCACCGGGACAGGGGGGACTGAAGCTTTCTTT.

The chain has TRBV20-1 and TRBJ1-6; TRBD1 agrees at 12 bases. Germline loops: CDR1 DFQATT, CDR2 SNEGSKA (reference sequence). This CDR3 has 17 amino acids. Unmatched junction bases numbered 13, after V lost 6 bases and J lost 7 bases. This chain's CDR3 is CSALLHRDRGLNSPLHF. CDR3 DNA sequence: TGCAGTGCCCTACTCCACCGGGACAGGGGGCTGAATTCACCCCTCCACTTT.

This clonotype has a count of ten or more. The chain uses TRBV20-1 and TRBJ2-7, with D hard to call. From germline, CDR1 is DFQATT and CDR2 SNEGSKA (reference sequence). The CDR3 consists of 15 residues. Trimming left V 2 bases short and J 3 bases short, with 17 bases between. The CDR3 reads CSARPLSHLNYEQYF. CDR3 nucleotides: TGCAGTGCTAGACCCCTGTCGCACCTAAACTACGAGCAGTACTTC.

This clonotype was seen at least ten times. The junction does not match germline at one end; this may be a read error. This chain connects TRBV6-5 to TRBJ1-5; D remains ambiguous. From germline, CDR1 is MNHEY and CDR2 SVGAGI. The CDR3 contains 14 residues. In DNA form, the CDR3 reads TGTGCCAGCAGTGACTCCCGGCTGAGTCAGCCCCAGCATTTT. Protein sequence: CASSDSRLSQPQHF.

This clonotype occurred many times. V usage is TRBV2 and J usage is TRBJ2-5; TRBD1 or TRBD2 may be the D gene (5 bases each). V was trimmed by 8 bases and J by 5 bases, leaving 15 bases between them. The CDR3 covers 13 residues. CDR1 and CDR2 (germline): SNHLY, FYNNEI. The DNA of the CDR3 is TGTGCCAGCTCTCAGAACGAGGGGGAGACCCAGTACTTC. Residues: CASSQNEGETQYF.

The CDR3 here is CASSLDRQTSGNTIYF. CDR3 in DNA: TGTGCCAGCAGCTTGGACAGGCAAACCTCTGGAAACACCATATATTTT. The chain links TRBV11-2 to TRBJ1-3; 7 bases match TRBD1. Germline CDR1 is SGHAT and CDR2 is FQNNGV. This CDR3 spans 16 amino acids. Trimming at V came to 3 bases and at J to 0 bases, leaving 5 bases not matched to a gene.